These 7 T cell receptor beta chains were sequenced from one sample in a study of T cells in Graves' hyperthyroidism and ophthalmopathy. TCR beta CDR3 regions were amplified from RNA. HTBI primers were the set used in a first-round RT-PCR of the TCR CDR3. TCRdb itself ran the multiplex PCR reads through MiXCR, one entry per CDR3 protein. The sample consists of hundreds of thousands of distinct CDR3 sequences, approximately 15% of them appearing once. What was sequenced was blood. These receptors all come from a woman between 55 and 75 years old with Graves' ophthalmopathy.

The chain joins TRBV9 to TRBJ2-1; 7 bases line up with TRBD2. The length of the CDR3 is 15 residues. V shed 4 bases and J 5 bases; nucleotides not matched to a gene: 9. Germline V gene sequence: CDR1 SGDLS, CDR2 YYNGEE. The CDR3 sequence: CASSSRGRDDNEQFF. In DNA, the CDR3 is TGTGCCAGCAGCTCCCGGGGGAGGGATGACAATGAGCAGTTCTTC.

V usage is TRBV29-1 and J usage is TRBJ2-1; perhaps D is TRBD1 or TRBD2 (5 bases each). Trimming removed 5 bases at V and 5 bases at J, with 22 bases between. There are 16 residues in the CDR3. The germline V gene encodes CDR1 SQVTM and CDR2 ANQGSEA. CDR3: CSVHTPGLGSDNEQFF. The DNA for the CDR3 is TGCAGCGTTCATACCCCGGGGCTAGGGTCCGACAATGAGCAGTTCTTC.

This clonotype was recorded at least ten times. The chain has TRBV4-1 and TRBJ2-7, with D unresolved. This CDR3 comprises 12 residues. Looked up from germline, CDR1 is MGHRA and CDR2 is YSYEKL. The V end was cut by 2 bases, the J end by 6 bases, with 8 bases between. Here the CDR3 DNA reads TGCGCCAGCAGCCAATATGGACGCGAGCAGTACTTC. It encodes CASSQYGREQYF.

This clonotype was observed at least ten times. The V gene is TRBV20-1, the J gene TRBJ2-7, with TRBD1 as a possible D gene (6 bases). With 5 bases removed from V and 3 bases from J, the gap between germline ends came to 17 bases. Germline V gene lookup returns CDR1 DFQATT and CDR2 SNEGSKA (reference sequence). This CDR3 region has 14 residues. The CDR3: CSARQDSGIYEQYF. The CDR3 bases are TGCAGTGCTCGACAGGACTCTGGAATCTACGAGCAGTACTTC.

The chain uses TRBV5-1 and TRBJ2-7; D may correspond to TRBD1 or TRBD2 (5 bases each). CDR1 and CDR2 (germline): SGHRS, YFSETQ. There are 15 residues in the CDR3. The V gene lost 4 bases and the J gene lost 0 bases, with 14 bases spanning the gap. Here the CDR3 DNA reads TGCGCCAGCAGCCAGCCTTGGGACGGCTCCTACGAGCAGTACTTC. Translating gives CASSQPWDGSYEQYF.

This clonotype was picked up many times. The gene calls are TRBV5-1 and TRBJ1-5; 10 nucleotides align to TRBD1. CDR3 length equals 15 residues. The germline V gene has CDR1 SGHRS and CDR2 YFSETQ. With V trimmed by 4 bases and J by 3 bases, 4 bases remained unmatched. Here the CDR3 reads CASSQGTGVNQPQHF. Written as DNA, the CDR3 is TGCGCCAGCAGCCAAGGGACAGGGGTCAATCAGCCCCAGCATTTT.

Ten or more counts support this clonotype. The rearrangement uses TRBV2 and TRBJ1-1, with D uncertain. Germline V gene lookup returns CDR1 SNHLY and CDR2 FYNNEI. CDR3 length: 15 residues. V shed 2 bases and J shed 0 bases, with 10 bases lying between them. CDR3 coding DNA: TGTGCCAGCAGTGAATTTGGAATTATGAACACTGAAGCTTTCTTT. It specifies CASSEFGIMNTEAFF. Supplemented by reference TRBV2 and TRBJ1-1, the full variable domain reads EPEVTQTPSHQVTQMGQEVILRCVPISNHLYFYWYRQILGQKVEFLVSFYNNEISEKSEIFDDQFSVERPDGSNFTLKIRSTKLEDSAMYFCASSEFGIMNTEAFFGQGTRLTVV.